Sequencing of this TCR beta chain was carried out in a study of identical twins (dated by TCRdb to about 2016). Notes on the research overall: To test whether fetal clonotypes persist, the study used deep sequencing on TCR alpha and beta repertoires from monozygotic twins, unrelated adults of various ages, and cord blood. To rule out contamination, the twin experiments were replicated at different times with different library preparation protocols. Results the study describes overall, beyond this receptor: Out-of-frame TCR alpha sequences shared between twins showed an excess of low generation-probability sequences compared with coincidental sharing between unrelated individuals. Invariant T cells such as MAIT and iNKT could partly confound zero-insertion analyses, though diverse VJ usage argued against this for most clonotypes. Recombination models systematically underestimated out-of-frame TCR alpha sharing in monozygotic twins but agreed with sharing between unrelated individuals. Fewer insertions were carried by abundant cord blood beta clonotypes, a similar but weaker trend appeared in young adult naive repertoires, and no such trend appeared in memory repertoires. In beta out-of-frame sequences, excess twin sharing was weaker, because having fewer shared sequences lowered the signal-to-noise ratio. Because the same donors could not be followed over many years, the conclusions depended on cross-sectional statistical analysis.

Every donor in the study was a healthy Caucasian. Three pairs of female monozygotic twins, all aged about 18 to 30 years, made up the twin cohort. CD4+ and CD8+ T cell populations were isolated with positive isolation kits from Invitrogen. This clonotype was observed a few times. Its antigen has not been determined. Base qualities are not recorded, but no much larger clone differs from it by a single base. Via the germline V gene (reference sequence), CDR1 is SEHNR and CDR2 FQNEAQ. The CDR3 has 15 amino acids, counting the end cysteine and phenylalanine. Of the read, only the CDR3 DNA is kept; its 45 bases are in frame from base 1. V drops 1 base and J drops 1 base, leaving 10 bases in between. Library preparation employed 5' RACE. The run used an Illumina HiSeq 2000. Template switching introduced a universal primer binding site; the final cDNA contained a unique molecular identifier, enabling accurate counting of TCR cDNA molecules. Specific primers in the conserved constant-segment region were used to synthesize first-strand cDNA for the TCR alpha and beta chains. Each cDNA library was double barcoded, with a SMART-Mk sample barcode plus Illumina barcodes, to control for contamination. Two successive PCR steps introduced TruSeq adapter sequences along with Illumina sample barcodes. Sequencing of the TCR alpha and beta cDNA libraries was done on the Illumina HiSeq platform using custom primers. Regarding the original processing steps: MiGEC was used to process raw reads and extract unique molecular identifiers, and MiXCR was used to find CDR3 positions. Recombination models were inferred per individual with the repgenHMM and IGoR tools using an EM algorithm. The analysis of shared clonotypes was done with the tcR package in R, with sharing normalized by the product of cloneset sizes. To study raw recombination without the effects of thymic and clonal selection, out-of-frame nonproductive sequences were analyzed. TCRdb cleaned the public reads at Q25 with fastp, built clones with MiXCR and kept in-frame beta chains. Records with the same CDR3 protein are collapsed into one entry carrying the most frequent genes and DNA. Clone size and V and J calls follow TCRdb, not the original study. The sample table holds 200,000 to 250,000 distinct CDR3 sequences, of which 6.5% were seen once. The top ten clones comprise more than 14% of the sample.

This same sample was also part of a study on T cells expressing NK-cell markers. That second publication adds: About eight donors provided sorted CD3+CD56+NKG2C+, CD3+CD56+NKG2C- and CD3+CD56-NKG2C+ T-cell subsets, whose TCR beta-chain repertoires were profiled. Among the eight sequenced donors, seven were HCMV-seropositive and one was HCMV-seronegative. In several experiments an anti-gammadeltaTCR antibody was added to restrict sorting to alphabetaTCR-expressing T cells. For five or six donors, the dominant CD3+CD56+NKG2C+ clonotypes were among the top 10 CD8+ clonotypes and accounted for about 1.0-7.0% of CD8+ T cells. Those dominant clonotypes were again the most abundant among CD3+CD56-NKG2C+ cells in four donors, at roughly 25-60.1%. Whether the expanded NKG2C-expressing T cell clones were specific for HCMV antigens was left unclear. The eight sequenced donors were randomly selected healthy volunteers, three men and five women. HCMV serostatus was determined by detecting HCMV-specific IgG in serum with a commercial ELISA kit. MIGEC was used to demultiplex reads and group the reads by UMI, and MiTCR was used to assemble and quantify clonotypes. To exclude erroneous sequences, any TCR cDNA sequence not supported by at least two reads was discarded. The tcR package was used for downstream repertoire analysis, and clonotypes were matched between fractions using CDR3 nucleotide sequence together with V segment. VDJmatch was used to annotate antigen specificity against VDJdb, with one amino acid substitution allowed in CDR3.

Sequences were obtained from CD8+ T cells sorted from blood. This sequence uses TRBV7-9 and TRBJ1-1; 6 matching bases give a weak D call of TRBD1. This receptor was taken from a woman aged 18-35 years in good health. The CDR3 reads as follows: CASSLVGGANTEAFF. The DNA is as follows: TGTGCCAGCAGCTTAGTAGGGGGGGCGAACACTGAAGCTTTCTTT.